This T cell receptor beta chain was obtained from a study of technical replicates of blood from a few donors. The table came from immunoSEQ multiplex PCR; TCRdb's copy has only in-frame clones and leaves some out. The table includes more than 90,000 clones, roughly 95% detected once. The CDR3 covers 12 residues. Trimming cost V 2 bases and J 6 bases, with 7 bases left between them. The germline gives CDR1 MNHNS, CDR2 SASEGT. Input material: T cells isolated from PBMCs. The TCR was taken from a human donor in good health. The rearrangement links TRBV6-1 to TRBJ1-1, with D uncertain. CDR3: CASSELGSEAFF. The DNA of the CDR3 is TGTGCCAGCAGTGAACTAGGATCTGAAGCTTTCTTT.